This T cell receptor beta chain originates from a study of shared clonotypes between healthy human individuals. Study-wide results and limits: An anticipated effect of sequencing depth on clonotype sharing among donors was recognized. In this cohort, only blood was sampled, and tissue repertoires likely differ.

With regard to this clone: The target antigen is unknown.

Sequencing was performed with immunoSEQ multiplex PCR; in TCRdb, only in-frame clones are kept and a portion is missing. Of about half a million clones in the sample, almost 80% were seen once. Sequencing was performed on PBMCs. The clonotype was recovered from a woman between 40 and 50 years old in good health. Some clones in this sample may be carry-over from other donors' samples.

The CDR3 is CASSFKGATKNIQYF. The CDR3 DNA sequence: TGTGCCAGTAGTTTCAAGGGGGCGACCAAAAACATTCAGTACTTC. The chain is built from TRBV19 and TRBJ2-4; 7 positions agree with TRBD1. The length of the CDR3 is 15 residues. The germline V gene has CDR1 LNHDA and CDR2 SQIVND (reference sequence). With 5 bases clipped from V and 2 bases from J, the junction kept 6 bases outside the gene matches.